The 27 T cell receptor beta chains below were found in one sample sequenced in a study of blood T cell repertoires in COVID-19. Libraries were prepared by immunoSEQ multiplex PCR; TCRdb keeps only in-frame clonotypes and omits some of them. This table holds under 130,000 clones, roughly nine tenths found once. What was sequenced was peripheral blood. The receptors here all came from a woman of 80 years or more in a cohort sampled during active COVID-19.

CDR3 protein: CASSSYGGAYNEQFF. The DNA for the CDR3 is TGTGCCAGCAGTTCCTACGGGGGGGCCTACAATGAGCAGTTCTTC. This chain connects TRBV6-5 to TRBJ2-1; 8 bases agree with TRBD2. Trimming removed 4 bases from V and 2 bases from J; junction bases left unmatched: 4. This CDR3 spans 15 amino acids. The germline V gene has CDR1 MNHEY and CDR2 SVGAGI.

The sample holds one count of this clone. The chain uses TRBV3-1 (or the pseudogene TRBV3-2) and TRBJ2-1, with D hard to call. Germline-derived CDR1 and CDR2 are LGHDT and YNNKEL (reference sequence). V was cut by 0 bases and J by 11 bases, with 8 bases left in between. The length of the CDR3 is 12 residues. CDR3 loop: CASSQDRAKQFF. In DNA, the CDR3 is TGTGCCAGCAGCCAAGATCGTGCTAAGCAGTTCTTC.

This clone was found once. This CDR3 reads CASSPPPTGVNTEAFF. The CDR3 bases are TGTGCCAGCAGTCCCCCCCCAACAGGGGTCAACACTGAAGCTTTCTTT. The chain links TRBV6-2 or TRBV6-3 to TRBJ1-1; 7 nucleotides agree with TRBD1. The ends lost 5 bases at V and 2 bases at J; junction bases unmatched: 11. The germline V gene encodes CDR1 MNHEY and CDR2 SVGEGT. The length of the CDR3 is 16 residues.

As for this clone: The junction departs from germline at one end; a sequencing error may be responsible. The CDR3 region is CASSSAGSSTDTQYF. DNA of the CDR3: TGTGCTAGCAGCTCGGCCGGGAGCTCTACGGATACGCAGTATTTT. The V call is TRBV7-7, the J call TRBJ2-3; TRBD2 might be the D (6 bases). Germline V gene data show CDR1 as SSHAT and CDR2 as FNYEAQ (reference sequence). CDR3 length equals 15 residues.

The rearrangement joins TRBV6-5 to TRBJ2-7, with a tentative D call TRBD2 (5 bases). The CDR3 extends over 13 amino acids. The germline gives CDR1 MNHEY, CDR2 SVGAGI. With 3 bases removed from V and 5 bases from J, the gap between germline ends came to 11 bases. The CDR3 here is CASSYAGPHEQYF. The CDR3 DNA reads TGTGCCAGCAGTTATGCGGGTCCTCACGAGCAGTACTTC.

The V call is TRBV29-1, the J call TRBJ2-5; 7 bases align to TRBD1. The CDR3 is 13 residues long. Germline trimming cut 5 bases from V and 4 bases from J; bases unmatched to any gene: 7. Germline V gene sequence: CDR1 SQVTM, CDR2 ANQGSEA. CDR3: CSVRGGVGETQYF. The DNA of the CDR3 is TGCAGCGTTCGAGGGGGCGTCGGAGAGACCCAGTACTTC.

CDR3 sequence reads: CAISGQPQETQYF. As DNA, the CDR3 is TGTGCCATCAGTGGACAGCCTCAAGAGACCCAGTACTTC. This sequence joins TRBV10-3 and TRBJ2-5; D might be TRBD1 (5 bases). Deletions cut 4 bases from V and 2 bases from J, with 8 bases between. Germline V CDR1 and CDR2: ENHRY, SYGVKD. CDR3 length equals 13 residues.

The J gene is TRBJ2-2, the V gene TRBV7-9, with a weak D call TRBD1 (6 bases). The CDR3 has 16 amino acids. Trimming cost V 4 bases and J 0 bases, with 12 bases left between them. The V gene's germline CDR1 is SEHNR and CDR2 FQNEAQ (reference sequence). CDR3 sequence (DNA): TGTGCCAGCAGCTCAGCAGGGGCCTCGAACACCGGGGAGCTGTTTTTT. Translating it yields CASSSAGASNTGELFF. The variable domain in full, completed from reference TRBV7-9 and TRBJ2-2, reads DTGVSQNPRHKITKRGQNVTFRCDPISEHNRLYWYRQTLGQGPEFLTYFQNEAQLEKSRLLSDRFSAERPKGSFSTLEIQRTEQGDSAMYLCASSSAGASNTGELFFGEGSRLTVL.

The CDR3 protein is CASSSSTNRVVEANVLTF. CDR3 bases: TGTGCCAGCAGCTCCTCCACAAACAGGGTTGTAGAGGCCAACGTCCTGACTTTC. This chain connects TRBV13 to TRBJ2-6; perhaps TRBD1 as D (6 bases). The germline V gene encodes CDR1 PRHDT and CDR2 FYEKMQ (reference sequence). CDR3 length: 18 residues. Trimming removed 4 bases from V and 6 bases from J, with 22 bases in between.

The J gene is TRBJ2-3, the V gene TRBV7-6; 9 nucleotides match TRBD2. Germline V gene data show CDR1 as SGHVS and CDR2 as FNYEAQ. The CDR3 extends over 20 amino acids. The junction had 19 bases not matched to a gene; V was cut back by 4 bases and J by 2 bases. The CDR3 bases are TGTGCCAGCAGCTCGAGAGCCGGGGATATGAGCGGGAGGCCCACAGATACGCAGTATTTT. Amino acid sequence: CASSSRAGDMSGRPTDTQYF.

The chain has TRBV28 and TRBJ2-2, with TRBD1 identical over 10 bases. J was trimmed by 6 bases and V by 3 bases; bases with no gene match: 7. The CDR3 totals 16 residues. CDR1 is MDHEN, CDR2 SYDVKM, per germline. CDR3 bases: TGTGCCAGCAGTTTGTTACCGGGACAGGGGTCCGGGGAGCTGTTTTTT. Protein product: CASSLLPGQGSGELFF.

This clone was observed a handful of times. V is TRBV4-2 and J is TRBJ1-2; 12 bases match TRBD1. The CDR3 runs to 18 residues. V dropped 0 bases and J dropped 5; count of bases not matched to a gene: 10. Germline CDR1 is LGHNA and CDR2 is YNFKEQ. CDR3 DNA: TGTGCCAGCAGCCAAGAGCTCTCGGGACAGGGGGCTTCATATGGCTACACCTTC. It encodes CASSQELSGQGASYGYTF.

Notes on this clone: Additional DNA sequences in this sample encode the identical CDR3. The chain uses TRBV5-1 and TRBJ2-7, with 7 positions matching TRBD1. The V and J ends lost 4 bases and 4 bases, in that order; junction bases with no gene match: 2. The CDR3 consists of 12 residues. Per the germline V gene, CDR1 is SGHRS and CDR2 is YFSETQ. The CDR3 spells CASSLQGYEQYF. For the CDR3, the DNA is TGCGCCAGCAGCCTACAGGGGTACGAGCAGTACTTC.

The chain carries TRBV28 and TRBJ1-4; a weak D match, TRBD1 (6 bases). Germline CDR1 MDHEN, CDR2 SYDVKM. The CDR3 is made up of 15 amino acids. Trimming shortened V by 7 bases and J by 8 bases, and 20 bases separated the two germline ends. CDR3 coding DNA: TGTGCCAGCACCTCAGCGGGGGGGGGCGGAGAAAAACTGTTTTTT. This translates into CASTSAGGGGEKLFF.

The chain recombines TRBV2 with TRBJ2-5, with TRBD1 identical over 7 bases. Germline-derived CDR1 and CDR2 are SNHLY and FYNNEI. After removal of 6 bases from V and 3 bases from J, the junction contained 7 bases not matched to a gene. The CDR3 sequence is 14 residues long. CDR3 in amino acids: CASSQTGTKETQYF. CDR3 in DNA: TGTGCCAGCAGCCAGACAGGGACGAAAGAGACCCAGTACTTC.

The CDR3 region has the DNA TGCGCCAGCAGCAACGGACAGGGGAATACGCAGTATTTT. It translates to CASSNGQGNTQYF. This rearrangement joins TRBV5-1 to TRBJ2-3, with 9 positions matching TRBD1. The CDR3 contains 13 residues. After removal of 4 bases from V and 7 bases from J, the junction contained 4 bases not matched to a gene. CDR1 is SGHRS, CDR2 YFSETQ, per germline.

The rearrangement links TRBV24-1 to TRBJ2-5, with no clear D. The CDR3 is 17 amino acids. V lost 3 bases and J lost 5, with 21 bases in between. Germline CDR1 is KGHDR and CDR2 is SFDVKD. CDR3 DNA: TGTGCCACCAGTGATCCACGAATAGTCCGGAGTTATGAGACCCAGTACTTC. It encodes CATSDPRIVRSYETQYF.

This clone was seen a single time. The CDR3 DNA follows: TGTGCCAGCAGCGGTTTTAATACGCAGTATTTT. Protein sequence: CASSGFNTQYF. This chain uses TRBV27 with TRBJ2-3; D gene uncertain. The V and J ends lost 6 bases and 7 bases respectively, with 8 bases between them. CDR1 is MNHEY and CDR2 is SMNVEV in the germline V gene (reference sequence). CDR3 length equals 11 residues.

V and J are TRBV6-4 and TRBJ1-5; D is unclear. With 4 bases removed from V and 0 bases from J, the gap between germline ends came to 4 bases. The CDR3 length is 13 residues. CDR1 MRHNA and CDR2 SNTAGT come from the germline V gene. The CDR3 coding sequence is TGTGCCAGCAGTGCAGATAGCAATCAGCCCCAGCATTTT. Amino acids: CASSADSNQPQHF.

DNA of the CDR3: TGCGCCAGCAGCTTTGACGGGGAGTCCTACAATGAGCAGTTCTTC. Protein sequence: CASSFDGESYNEQFF. This chain connects TRBV5-1 to TRBJ2-1, with D perhaps TRBD2 (5 bases). The germline V gene encodes CDR1 SGHRS and CDR2 YFSETQ. The germline V and J ends were trimmed by 2 bases and 1 base, with 10 bases remaining between them. The CDR3 spans 15 residues. The full variable domain, its missing parts supplied by reference TRBV5-1 and TRBJ2-1, is KAGVTQTPRYLIKTRGQQVTLSCSPISGHRSVSWYQQTPGQGLQFLFEYFSETQRNKGNFPGRFSGRQFSNSRSEMNVSTLELGDSALYLCASSFDGESYNEQFFGPGTRLTVL.

The gene calls are TRBV5-6 and TRBJ2-3; the D gene is possibly TRBD2 (5 bases). V lost 4 bases to trimming and J lost 1 base, with 19 bases between them. Germline V gives CDR1 SGHDT, CDR2 YYEEEE. The CDR3 spans 17 residues. The CDR3 sequence: CASSPGPSQRGTDTQYF. The CDR3, as DNA: TGTGCCAGCAGCCCAGGACCCTCCCAGAGGGGCACAGATACGCAGTATTTT.

This clone was detected only once. The CDR3 nucleotides are TGTGCCAGCAGCCGCGACAGGGGGAGTTATGGCTACACCTTC. Its protein product is CASSRDRGSYGYTF. This chain uses TRBV9 with TRBJ1-2; 9 bases are shared with TRBD1. The CDR3 runs to 14 residues. CDR1 SGDLS and CDR2 YYNGEE come from the germline V gene. Trimming cost V 4 bases and J 5 bases; bases outside gene matches: 6.

J is TRBJ2-6 and V is TRBV7-9, with D unresolved. The CDR3 has 15 amino acids. CDR1 is SEHNR and CDR2 is FQNEAQ in the germline V gene (reference sequence). V gave up 1 base and J gave up 2 bases, with 6 bases separating them. The CDR3 DNA sequence: TGTGCCAGCAGCTTAGGCGGAACTGGGGCCAACGTCCTGACTTTC. It yields the protein CASSLGGTGANVLTF.

The chain links TRBV12-3 or TRBV12-4 to TRBJ1-5; D call uncertain. V lost 9 bases to trimming and J lost 0 bases, with 6 bases between them. This CDR3 region has 12 residues. The CDR3 DNA follows: TGTGCCAGTGGGAGTAGCAATCAGCCCCAGCATTTT. This encodes CASGSSNQPQHF.

This sequence joins TRBV7-9 and TRBJ1-3, with D possibly matching TRBD1 (6 bases). The CDR3 contains 16 residues. The germline V gene encodes CDR1 SEHNR and CDR2 FQNEAQ (reference sequence). Trimming cost V 5 bases and J 1 base, with 15 bases left between them. In nucleotides, the CDR3 is TGTGCCAGCAGCCGTGGGACACCTTCATCTGGAAACACCATATATTTT. Translating it yields CASSRGTPSSGNTIYF.

The rearrangement uses TRBV10-3 and TRBJ2-7, with TRBD1 matching over 9 bases. The germline gives CDR1 ENHRY, CDR2 SYGVKD. This CDR3 is built from 15 residues. Trimming at V came to 1 base and at J to 3 bases, leaving 4 bases not matched to a gene. The CDR3 DNA sequence: TGTGCCATCAGTGAGTACTGGGACAGGGACTACGAGCAGTACTTC. It translates to CAISEYWDRDYEQYF.

This clone came up once. The chain employs TRBV18 and TRBJ1-2, with TRBD1 matching 9 bases. This CDR3 has 14 amino acids. Germline trimming cut 3 bases from V and 5 bases from J; bases unmatched to any gene: 4. Germline loops: CDR1 KGHSH, CDR2 LQKENI. The CDR3 DNA sequence: TGTGCCAGCTCACCGGACAGGGGTTTATATGGCTACACCTTC. It codes for CASSPDRGLYGYTF.